Detailed here is one T cell receptor beta chain. Per the authors' pipeline: Counts of nucleated cells, estimated from reference gene primer amplification, were obtained. The assay was immunoSEQ multiplex PCR, and TCRdb's table has in-frame clones only and misses some. The D gene and trimming were derived from the DNA, and the V and J assignments and clone size from that table. The sample lists 300,000 or so clones; roughly nine tenths were seen once. This entry comes from a study of blood T cell repertoires in COVID-19. Looking at the study overall: The United States, Italy and Spain were the sources of the acute and convalescent COVID-19 samples.

The CDR3 loop spans 14 amino acids. Germline CDR1 and CDR2: SGHRS and YFSETQ. V lost 2 bases and J lost 1, with 9 bases in between. Material: peripheral blood. The receptor was derived from a woman aged 25 to 39 with COVID-19, enrolled during active disease. The chain couples TRBV5-1 to TRBJ2-5, with D uncertain. CDR3 amino acids: CASSFGQVQETQYF. The CDR3 region has the DNA TGCGCCAGCAGCTTTGGTCAGGTCCAAGAGACCCAGTACTTC.